The T cell receptor beta chain under discussion was sequenced for a study of T cells after yellow fever vaccination. Across the study: For low cell numbers, libraries were made with SMART-Seq v4 Ultra Low Input.

This clonotype was counted only a few times. Its target is unknown. TCRdb ran MiXCR on the 5' RACE reads and lists one entry per CDR3 protein. The top ten hold 17% of the sample, which has 450,000 to 600,000 distinct CDR3 sequences, approximately 16% seen once. Overall study findings and caveats: Only a minor proportion of clonotypes was detected across both CD4 and CD8 compartments.

CDR3 length: 13 amino acids. Germline V gene lookup returns CDR1 SQVTM and CDR2 ANQGSEA. The sequencing here drew on PBMCs, taken roughly 5 days after the first yellow fever vaccination. The chain recombines TRBV29-1 with TRBJ2-5; 11 bases fit TRBD1. This clonotype originated in a man younger than 35 who received the YFV17D yellow fever vaccine. Here the CDR3 reads CIVRGQGGETQYF. For the CDR3, the DNA is TGCATTGTAAGGGGACAGGGGGGTGAGACCCAGTACTTC.